The 27 T cell receptor beta chains given below trace back to one sample, sequenced in a study of early T cells in non-severe SARS-CoV-2 infection (dated by TCRdb to the early 2020s). The method behind the library was 5' RACE. For sequencing, a NextSeq 500 was employed. TCRdb reanalyzed the raw reads on its own, using fastp at Q25 for trimming and MiXCR for clone calling, and kept in-frame beta chains. Every distinct CDR3 protein forms one entry, paired with its most common genes and DNA. This sample is represented by more than 70,000 distinct CDR3 sequences; approximately 13% of them were singletons. Clones ranked in the top ten supply approximately 7% of the sample. The sequencing input was whole blood. Receptors originate from an adult who was a healthcare worker with PCR-confirmed SARS-CoV-2 infection or an uninfected control (not recorded which).

The gene calls are TRBV11-2 and TRBJ2-3, with D perhaps assigned TRBD1 or TRBD2 (5 bases each). This CDR3 is 12 amino acids long. The V end lost 5 bases, the J end lost 7 bases, and 10 bases lay between the germline ends. In germline, CDR1 is SGHAT, CDR2 FQNNGV. CDR3 DNA sequence: TGTGCCAGCAGCGGGGGTATGAATACGCAGTATTTT. This translates into CASSGGMNTQYF.

This clonotype was counted a few times. The V gene is TRBV4-3, the J gene TRBJ1-2; D gene uncertain. The CDR3 covers 14 residues. V was trimmed by 3 bases and J by 3 bases, leaving 11 bases between them. Germline CDR1 LGHNA, CDR2 YSLEER. For the CDR3, the DNA is TGCGCCAGCAGCCATCGGACGTCTGACTATGGCTACACCTTC. As protein: CASSHRTSDYGYTF.

This clonotype was observed a few times. The chain uses TRBV7-9 and TRBJ1-1; tentative D call: TRBD1 (5 bases). The CDR3 extends over 13 amino acids. Germline lookup yields CDR1 SEHNR and CDR2 FQNEAQ (reference sequence). Trimming pared 5 bases from V and 4 bases from J, leaving 11 bases between. This CDR3 is CASSGSGGTEAFF. CDR3 sequence (DNA): TGTGCCAGCAGCGGAAGCGGGGGCACTGAAGCTTTCTTT. Using reference TRBV7-9 and TRBJ1-1 for the parts outside the CDR3, the full variable domain is DTGVSQNPRHKITKRGQNVTFRCDPISEHNRLYWYRQTLGQGPEFLTYFQNEAQLEKSRLLSDRFSAERPKGSFSTLEIQRTEQGDSAMYLCASSGSGGTEAFFGQGTRLTVV.

A few counts support this clonotype. The V call is TRBV6-5, the J call TRBJ2-7; no reliable D call. V was trimmed by 6 bases and J by 4 bases, leaving 16 bases between them. CDR1 and CDR2 from the germline V gene are MNHEY and SVGAGI. The CDR3 spans 14 residues. The CDR3 DNA follows: TGTGCCAGCAGAGACTCCCCATTCGTTTACGAGCAGTACTTC. Its protein product is CASRDSPFVYEQYF.

This clonotype occurred many times. This rearrangement joins TRBV4-2 to TRBJ2-7; TRBD2 aligns across 11 bases. The CDR3 consists of 15 residues. J lost 6 bases, V lost 1 base, and 5 bases had no gene match. The germline V gene has CDR1 LGHNA and CDR2 YNFKEQ. The CDR3 sequence: CASSQVAGGPVEQYF. In DNA form, the CDR3 reads TGTGCCAGCAGCCAAGTAGCGGGAGGGCCGGTCGAGCAGTACTTC.

This clonotype was observed a few times. The chain has TRBV20-1 and TRBJ2-3, with 9 nucleotides matching TRBD2. This CDR3 has 16 residues. V lost 5 bases to trimming and J lost 0 bases; unmatched junction nucleotides: 9. From germline, CDR1 is DFQATT and CDR2 SNEGSKA (reference sequence). CDR3 in DNA: TGCAGTGCTGTAAAGACTAGCGGAGGTAGCACAGATACGCAGTATTTT. Protein product: CSAVKTSGGSTDTQYF.

Turning to this clonotype: A much larger clone differs from this one at a single base, so this may be a read error. The conserved closing phenylalanine or tryptophan is absent in this CDR3, likely reflecting a read error. The chain carries TRBV20-1 and TRBJ2-7; D unresolved. The CDR3 has 12 residues. Trimming removed 3 bases at V and 6 bases at J, with 12 bases between. In germline, CDR1 is DFQATT, CDR2 SNEGSKA (reference sequence). CDR3 sequence (DNA): TGCAGTGCTAGTCCCGTCCAGAGCGAGCAGTACATC. Protein sequence: CSASPVQSEQYI.

The chain employs TRBV10-2 and TRBJ2-1; D ambiguous. The CDR3 consists of 13 residues. Trimming left V 2 bases short and J 2 bases short, with 4 bases between. Germline V gene lookup returns CDR1 WSHSY and CDR2 SAAADI. In DNA form, the CDR3 reads TGCGCCAGCAGTGAGAATGCCTACAATGAGCAGTTCTTC. This gives the protein CASSENAYNEQFF.

The sample holds a few counts of this clonotype. The chain has TRBV7-2 and TRBJ1-1; TRBD1 might be the D (5 bases). Germline V gene sequence: CDR1 SGHTA, CDR2 FQGNSA. V was shortened by 1 base and J by 1 base, with 10 bases between the two germline ends. This CDR3 region has 15 residues. This CDR3 reads CASSLVRGTNTEAFF. The CDR3 DNA reads TGTGCCAGCAGCTTAGTGCGAGGGACGAACACTGAAGCTTTCTTT.

The gene calls are TRBV27 and TRBJ2-7; D not certain. Trimming stripped 5 bases from V and 3 bases from J, with 11 bases between. The germline V gene encodes CDR1 MNHEY and CDR2 SMNVEV (reference sequence). This CDR3 region has 13 residues. In nucleotides, the CDR3 is TGTGCCAGCAGTCCTTCGGACGGCTACGAGCAGTACTTC. The encoded protein is CASSPSDGYEQYF.

The rearrangement joins TRBV29-1 to TRBJ1-2; the match to TRBD1 covers 7 bases. After removal of 6 bases from V and 7 bases from J, the junction contained 5 bases not matched to a gene. Germline V gives CDR1 SQVTM, CDR2 ANQGSEA. The CDR3 contains 11 residues. The CDR3 spells CSVDRDGGYTF. For the CDR3, the DNA is TGCAGCGTAGACAGGGACGGTGGCTACACCTTC.

The chain employs TRBV19 and TRBJ2-3; 15 bases agree with TRBD2. Germline assignment: CDR1 LNHDA and CDR2 SQIVND (reference sequence). This CDR3 comprises 16 residues. The V segment lost 0 bases and the J segment 7 bases; nucleotides outside the gene matches: 2. The CDR3 DNA reads as TGTGCCAGTAGTATAGACGGGACTAGCGGGAGGCATACGCAGTATTTT. Its translation: CASSIDGTSGRHTQYF.

V gene TRBV7-8 combines with J gene TRBJ2-1; TRBD2 matches at 7 bases. The V and J ends lost 6 bases and 0 bases, in that order; junction bases with no gene match: 2. The CDR3 is 14 amino acids. Germline-derived CDR1 and CDR2 are SGHVS and FQNEAQ. The CDR3 DNA sequence: TGTGCCAGCAGTAGCGGGCCCTCCTACAATGAGCAGTTCTTC. It codes for CASSSGPSYNEQFF. The whole variable domain, filled in from reference TRBV7-8 and TRBJ2-1, reads GAGVSQSPRYKVAKRGQDVALRCDPISGHVSLFWYQQALGQGPEFLTYFQNEAQLDKSGLPSDRFFAERPEGSVSTLKIQRTQQEDSAVYLCASSSGPSYNEQFFGPGTRLTVL.

The J gene is TRBJ2-7, the V gene TRBV10-3; D uncertain. V was clipped by 0 bases and J by 1 base, with 7 bases between them. The CDR3 contains 14 residues. Germline V gene lookup returns CDR1 ENHRY and CDR2 SYGVKD. The CDR3 reads CAISESADSYEQYF. CDR3 in DNA: TGTGCCATCAGTGAGTCAGCAGATTCCTACGAGCAGTACTTC.

This clonotype was recorded a few times. The V gene is TRBV7-2, the J gene TRBJ2-3, with D possibly matching TRBD2 (6 bases). The CDR3 loop spans 16 amino acids. Trimming pared 5 bases from V and 0 bases from J, leaving 15 bases between. The germline CDR1 and CDR2 sequences are SGHTA and FQGNSA. The CDR3 region has the DNA TGTGCCAGCAGCGCCGGGACTTGGGCCAGCACAGATACGCAGTATTTT. Translating gives CASSAGTWASTDTQYF.

The chain joins TRBV4-1 to TRBJ2-5; no clear D. This CDR3 is built from 13 residues. CDR1 is MGHRA and CDR2 is YSYEKL in the germline V gene. V lost 0 bases and J 3 bases, leaving 5 bases between the germline ends. The CDR3 reads CASSQDREETQYF. The CDR3 DNA sequence: TGCGCCAGCAGCCAAGATAGAGAAGAGACCCAGTACTTC.

The chain joins TRBV29-1 to TRBJ1-2; possible D gene TRBD1, 5 bases. CDR1 and CDR2 from the germline V gene are SQVTM and ANQGSEA. The CDR3 has 13 residues. With 6 bases removed from V and 8 bases from J, the gap between germline ends came to 19 bases. The chain's CDR3 is CSVLVIGVTGYTF. The CDR3 nucleotides are TGCAGCGTGCTAGTCATAGGGGTTACGGGCTACACCTTC. Drawing the rest from reference TRBV29-1 and TRBJ1-2, the complete variable domain is SAVISQKPSRDICQRGTSLTIQCQVDSQVTMMFWYRQQPGQSLTLIATANQGSEATYESGFVIDKFPISRPNLTFSTLTVSNMSPEDSSIYLCSVLVIGVTGYTFGSGTRLTVV.

Only a few counts were recorded for this clonotype. The genes are TRBV5-6 and TRBJ2-7; the match to TRBD2 covers 12 bases. Germline CDR1 reads SGHDT; CDR2 reads YYEEEE. After removal of 4 bases from V and 1 base from J, the junction contained 3 bases not matched to a gene. The CDR3 has 15 amino acids. The CDR3 sequence is CASSTGLAGSYEQYF. For the CDR3, the DNA is TGTGCCAGCAGCACGGGACTAGCGGGTTCCTACGAGCAGTACTTC.

This clonotype came up a few times. The V call is TRBV11-1, the J call TRBJ2-1; D is tentatively TRBD1 or TRBD2 (5 bases each). The CDR3 loop spans 13 amino acids. Trimming cost V 7 bases and J 9 bases, with 16 bases left between them. The germline gives CDR1 SGHAT, CDR2 FQDESV (reference sequence). The CDR3 reads CASTPGWDGEQFF. Here the CDR3 DNA reads TGTGCCAGCACCCCCGGGTGGGACGGTGAGCAGTTCTTC.

This clonotype has a handful of counts. V gene TRBV7-3 combines with J gene TRBJ2-3, with TRBD1 matching 7 bases. Germline lookup yields CDR1 SGHTA and CDR2 FQGTGA. This CDR3 is built from 14 residues. V was pared by 5 bases and J by 2 bases, with 4 bases of the junction left unmatched. The CDR3 DNA reads TGTGCCAGCAGCGGGGGACAGTTCACAGATACGCAGTATTTT. It yields the protein CASSGGQFTDTQYF.

In its sample, this clonotype was seen many times. The J gene is TRBJ2-5, the V gene TRBV5-1, with TRBD1 identical over 7 bases. This CDR3 region has 15 residues. Germline V gives CDR1 SGHRS, CDR2 YFSETQ. V lost 4 bases, J lost 6 bases, and 12 bases stayed unmatched. CDR3 bases: TGCGCCAGCAGCGTGGGGGACAGCCCCTTACAGACCCAGTACTTC. Translated, it gives CASSVGDSPLQTQYF.

The V and J genes are TRBV7-2 and TRBJ1-4; D gene ambiguous. The CDR3 has 16 residues. The germline V and J ends were trimmed by 1 base and 0 bases, with 9 bases remaining between them. Per the germline V gene, CDR1 is SGHTA and CDR2 is FQGNSA. Written as DNA, the CDR3 is TGTGCCAGCAGCTTAGGTCCCCCGACAACTAATGAAAAACTGTTTTTT. Its protein product is CASSLGPPTTNEKLFF. The full variable domain, completed using reference TRBV7-2 and TRBJ1-4, is GAGVSQSPSNKVTEKGKDVELRCDPISGHTALYWYRQSLGQGLEFLIYFQGNSAPDKSGLPSDRFSAERTGGSVSTLTIQRTQQEDSAVYLCASSLGPPTTNEKLFFGSGTQLSVL.

The chain recombines TRBV12-3 or TRBV12-4 with TRBJ2-3; unclear D gene. V lost 8 bases and J lost 3, with 15 bases in between. CDR3 length equals 14 residues. In nucleotides, the CDR3 is TGTGCCAGCGGATCGCAAGTTAGAACAGATACGCAGTATTTT. Its translation is CASGSQVRTDTQYF.

The chain is built from TRBV7-6 and TRBJ1-1; a weak D match, TRBD1 (6 bases). From germline, CDR1 is SGHVS and CDR2 FNYEAQ. CDR3 length equals 16 residues. V was shortened by 5 bases and J by 0 bases, with 16 bases between the two germline ends. The CDR3 here is CASSRRGIGMNTEAFF. Written as DNA, the CDR3 is TGTGCCAGCAGCCGAAGGGGGATAGGGATGAACACTGAAGCTTTCTTT. The full variable domain, with the rest looked up from reference TRBV7-6 and TRBJ1-1, is GAGVSQSPRYKVTKRGQDVALRCDPISGHVSLYWYRQALGQGPEFLTYFNYEAQQDKSGLPNDRFSAERPEGSISTLTIQRTEQRDSAMYRCASSRRGIGMNTEAFFGQGTRLTVV.

There are a few counts of this clonotype. The V and J genes are TRBV12-5 and TRBJ2-1, with TRBD2 identical over 12 bases. The CDR3 sequence is 15 residues long. Germline V gene data show CDR1 as LGHNT and CDR2 as FRNRAP. Trimming cost V 6 bases and J 8 bases; bases outside gene matches: 8. CDR3 in amino acids: CASGPLAGGKDEQFF. CDR3 in DNA: TGTGCTAGTGGGCCCCTAGCGGGAGGGAAGGATGAGCAGTTCTTC.

This clonotype was observed many times. V is TRBV4-3 and J is TRBJ2-1, with D possibly called TRBD1 or TRBD2 (5 bases each). With 0 bases removed from V and 2 bases from J, the gap between germline ends came to 11 bases. Germline V gene data show CDR1 as LGHNA and CDR2 as YSLEER. This CDR3 has 16 residues. As DNA, the CDR3 is TGCGCCAGCAGCCAAGATTTCGGGACCACCTACAATGAGCAGTTCTTC. As protein: CASSQDFGTTYNEQFF.

This sequence joins TRBV20-1 and TRBJ1-2; 7 bases map to TRBD1. The germline gives CDR1 DFQATT, CDR2 SNEGSKA (reference sequence). V shed 5 bases and J 5 bases; nucleotides not matched to a gene: 5. The CDR3 has 12 residues. CDR3 coding DNA: TGCAGTGCTGGGGGACAGTCTTATGGCTACACCTTC. This sequence encodes CSAGGQSYGYTF.